The rows below give T cell receptor beta chains drawn from one sample of a study of vaccination and CD4 T cells after COVID-19. TCRdb analysed the PCR reads with MiXCR anew, one entry per CDR3 protein. Among about 14,000 distinct CDR3 sequences, approximately 26% were seen once, and the ten largest hold about 24%. No antigen has been identified for these receptors. Sample: cultured CD4+ T cells from blood. Receptors originate from a human donor with COVID-19. The CDR3 runs from the conserved cysteine through the conserved F or W. The D gene is left open where the match is weak. A clone size is listed for some rows: how often the clone was seen (once, few, many), or a class if it is expanded.

medium-sized	TRBD1	TRBJ1-2	TRBV19	TGTGCCAGTAGCCCGGACAGGGCGGGCGGCTACACCTTC	CASSPDRAGGYTF
NA	NA	TRBJ2-5	TRBV5-4	TGTGCCAGCAGCTTGAGGAGGGGGAACCAAGAGACCCAGTACTTC	CASSLRRGNQETQYF
NA	NA	TRBJ1-6	TRBV5-1	TGCGCCAGCAGCTTGACGAGCGGGCAGGGGAATTCACCCCTCCACTTT	CASSLTSGQGNSPLHF
few	TRBD1	TRBJ2-5	TRBV19	TGTGCCAGTAGGGACCTTATCTCGACAGGGGCCCAAGAGACCCAGTACTTC	CASRDLISTGAQETQYF
few	NA	TRBJ1-1	TRBV10-2	TGCGCCAGCCATGAGTCCTCGCAGGTGGGTCTCACTGAAGCTTTCTTT	CASHESSQVGLTEAFF
few	NA	TRBJ2-2	TRBV30	TGTGCCTGGAGTTGGGGAGGGGGTAACACCGGGGAGCTGTTTTTT	CAWSWGGGNTGELFF
NA	TRBD1	TRBJ2-7	TRBV4-1	TGCGCCAGCAGCCCCCATCCCGGGACAGGGGGCTACGAGCAGTACTTC	CASSPHPGTGGYEQYF
medium-sized	NA	TRBJ1-2	TRBV10-1	TGCGCCAGCAGTGATGGGGTACGAGGCTACACCTTC	CASSDGVRGYTF
few	TRBD1	TRBJ2-1	TRBV15	TGTGCCACCAGCAGATCCCTGACAGGGGACGGGGAGCAGTTCTTC	CATSRSLTGDGEQFF
NA	NA	TRBJ1-6	TRBV30	TGTGCCTGCAAAAACCTCCGCTCGCGTTCACCCCTCCACTTT	CACKNLRSRSPLHF
NA	TRBD1	TRBJ1-2	TRBV28	TGTGCCAGCAGAACCTCCGGGACAGGGGGTGGCTACACCTTC	CASRTSGTGGGYTF
NA	TRBD1	TRBJ1-2	TRBV4-3	TGCGCCAGCAGCCATGGGACAGGGGTCGTCGGTGGCTACACCTTC	CASSHGTGVVGGYTF